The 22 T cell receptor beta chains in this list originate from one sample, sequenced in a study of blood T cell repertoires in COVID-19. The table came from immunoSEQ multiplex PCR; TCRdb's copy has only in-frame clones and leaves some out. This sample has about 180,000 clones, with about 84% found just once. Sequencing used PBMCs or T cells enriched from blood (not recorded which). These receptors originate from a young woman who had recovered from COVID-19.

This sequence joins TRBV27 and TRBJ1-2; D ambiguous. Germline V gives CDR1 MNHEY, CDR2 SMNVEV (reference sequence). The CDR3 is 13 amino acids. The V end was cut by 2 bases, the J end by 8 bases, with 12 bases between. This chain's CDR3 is CASSLIRPGGYTF. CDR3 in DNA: TGTGCCAGCAGTTTAATTCGTCCGGGAGGCTACACCTTC.

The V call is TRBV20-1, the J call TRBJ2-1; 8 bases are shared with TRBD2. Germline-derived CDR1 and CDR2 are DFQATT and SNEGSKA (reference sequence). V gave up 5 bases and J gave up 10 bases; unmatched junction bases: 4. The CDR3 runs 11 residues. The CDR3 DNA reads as TGCAGTGCTCGAAGACTAGCGGAGCAGTTCTTC. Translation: CSARRLAEQFF.

Here the CDR3 reads CASSPDLGGAKGYTF. The CDR3, as DNA: TGTGCCAGCAGCCCGGACCTGGGGGGGGCGAAAGGCTACACCTTC. The chain links TRBV7-6 to TRBJ1-2, with D maybe TRBD1 (6 bases). The CDR3 is 15 residues long. V lost 5 bases and J 8 bases, leaving 21 bases between the germline ends. Per the germline V gene, CDR1 is SGHVS and CDR2 is FNYEAQ.

This chain's CDR3 is CAISDRTGGKDEQYF. CDR3 sequence (DNA): TGTGCCATCAGTGATCGGACAGGGGGTAAAGACGAGCAGTACTTC. V is TRBV10-3 and J is TRBJ2-7; 10 bases line up with TRBD1. This CDR3 is 15 amino acids long. In germline, CDR1 is ENHRY, CDR2 SYGVKD. V shed 3 bases and J 5 bases; nucleotides not matched to a gene: 7.

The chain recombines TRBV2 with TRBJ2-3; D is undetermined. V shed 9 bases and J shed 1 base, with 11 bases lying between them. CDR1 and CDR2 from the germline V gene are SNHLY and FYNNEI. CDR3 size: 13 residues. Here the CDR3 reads CARGDRRTDTQYF. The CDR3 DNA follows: TGTGCCAGGGGCGACCGGCGCACAGATACGCAGTATTTT.

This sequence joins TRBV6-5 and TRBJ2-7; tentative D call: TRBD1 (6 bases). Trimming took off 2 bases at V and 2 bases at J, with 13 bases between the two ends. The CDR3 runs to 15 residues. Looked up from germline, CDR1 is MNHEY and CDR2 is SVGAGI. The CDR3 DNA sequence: TGTGCCAGCAGTTACCGAGGGGGTTCGACCTACGAGCAGTACTTC. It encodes CASSYRGGSTYEQYF.

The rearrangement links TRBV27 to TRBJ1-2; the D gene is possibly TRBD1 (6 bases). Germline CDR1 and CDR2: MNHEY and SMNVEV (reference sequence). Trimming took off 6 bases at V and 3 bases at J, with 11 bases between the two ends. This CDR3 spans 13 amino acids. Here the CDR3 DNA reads TGTGCCAGCAGCGCGGGGGCGTACTATGGCTACACCTTC. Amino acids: CASSAGAYYGYTF.

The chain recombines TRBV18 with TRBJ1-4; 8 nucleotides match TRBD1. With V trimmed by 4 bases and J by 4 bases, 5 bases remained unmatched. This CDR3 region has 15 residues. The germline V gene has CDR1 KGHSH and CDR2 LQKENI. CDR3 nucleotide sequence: TGTGCCAGCTCACGGACAGGGTTTAATAATGAAAAACTGTTTTTT. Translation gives CASSRTGFNNEKLFF.

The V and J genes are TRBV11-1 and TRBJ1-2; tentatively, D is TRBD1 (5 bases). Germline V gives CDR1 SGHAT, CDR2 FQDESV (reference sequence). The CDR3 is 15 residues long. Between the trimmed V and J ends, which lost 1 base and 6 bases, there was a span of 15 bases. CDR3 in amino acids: CASSLGDVGLHGYTF. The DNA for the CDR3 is TGTGCCAGCAGCTTAGGGGATGTGGGACTGCATGGCTACACCTTC.

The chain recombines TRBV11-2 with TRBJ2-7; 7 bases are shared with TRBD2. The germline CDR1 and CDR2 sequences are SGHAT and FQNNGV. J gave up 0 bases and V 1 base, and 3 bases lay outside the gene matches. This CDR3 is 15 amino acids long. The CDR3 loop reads CASSLVGGSSYEQYF. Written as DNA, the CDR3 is TGTGCCAGCAGCTTAGTAGGCGGGAGCTCCTACGAGCAGTACTTC.

The DNA for the CDR3 is TGTGCCAGCAGCCTCAGGGATTACTACGAGCAGTACTTC. It codes for CASSLRDYYEQYF. The chain is built from TRBV7-9 and TRBJ2-7, with D possibly TRBD1 on 5 matching bases. The ends were cut back, 5 bases at V and 3 bases at J, with 11 bases in the middle. CDR3 length: 13 amino acids. Germline lookup yields CDR1 SEHNR and CDR2 FQNEAQ (reference sequence). Variable domain in full (rest from reference TRBV7-9 and TRBJ2-7): DTGVSQNPRHKITKRGQNVTFRCDPISEHNRLYWYRQTLGQGPEFLTYFQNEAQLEKSRLLSDRFSAERPKGSFSTLEIQRTEQGDSAMYLCASSLRDYYEQYFGPGTRLTVT.

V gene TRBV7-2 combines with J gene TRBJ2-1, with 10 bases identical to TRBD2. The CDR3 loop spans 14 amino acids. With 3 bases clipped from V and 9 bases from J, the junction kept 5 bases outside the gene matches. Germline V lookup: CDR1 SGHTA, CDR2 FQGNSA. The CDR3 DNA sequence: TGTGCCAGCAGCTTTAGCGGGAGGACAGGTGAGCAGTTCTTC. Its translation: CASSFSGRTGEQFF.

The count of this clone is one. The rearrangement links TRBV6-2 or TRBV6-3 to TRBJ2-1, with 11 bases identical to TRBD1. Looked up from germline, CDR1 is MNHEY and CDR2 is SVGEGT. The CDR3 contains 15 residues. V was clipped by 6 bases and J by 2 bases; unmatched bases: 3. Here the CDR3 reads CASSLDRGPYNEQFF. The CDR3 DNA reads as TGTGCCAGCAGCTTGGACAGGGGGCCCTACAATGAGCAGTTCTTC.

The CDR3 bases are TGCGCCAGCAGCTTGGTGCAGGGGCGATTAGGCACAGATACGCAGTATTTT. The encoded protein is CASSLVQGRLGTDTQYF. The chain joins TRBV5-1 to TRBJ2-3; tentatively, D is TRBD1 (6 bases). CDR1 and CDR2 (germline): SGHRS, YFSETQ. CDR3 size: 17 residues. V was trimmed by 0 bases and J by 1 base, leaving 15 bases between them.

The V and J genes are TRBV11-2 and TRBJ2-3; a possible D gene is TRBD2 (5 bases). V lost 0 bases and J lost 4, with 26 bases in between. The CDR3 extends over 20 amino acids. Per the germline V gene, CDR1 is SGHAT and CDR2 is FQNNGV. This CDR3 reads CASSLEQYGLDPSTADTQYF. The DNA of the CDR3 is TGTGCCAGCAGCTTAGAACAATACGGACTGGACCCTAGCACGGCAGATACGCAGTATTTT. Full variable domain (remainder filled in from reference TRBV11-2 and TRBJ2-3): EAGVAQSPRYKIIEKRQSVAFWCNPISGHATLYWYQQILGQGPKLLIQFQNNGVVDDSQLPKDRFSAERLKGVDSTLKIQPAKLEDSAVYLCASSLEQYGLDPSTADTQYFGPGTRLTVL.

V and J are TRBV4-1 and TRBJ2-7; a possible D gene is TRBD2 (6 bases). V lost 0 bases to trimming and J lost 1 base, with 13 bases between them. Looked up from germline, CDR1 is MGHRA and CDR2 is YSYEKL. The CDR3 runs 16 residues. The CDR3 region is CASSQDQGLTSYEQYF. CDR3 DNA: TGCGCCAGCAGCCAAGATCAGGGACTGACTTCCTACGAGCAGTACTTC.

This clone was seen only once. This CDR3 reads CASSPAATSGFTDTQYF. CDR3 bases: TGTGCCAGCAGCCCCGCTGCGACTAGCGGTTTCACAGATACGCAGTATTTT. This chain connects TRBV7-6 to TRBJ2-3; 9 nucleotides line up with TRBD2. Trimming removed 5 bases from V and 2 bases from J; junction bases left unmatched: 11. The V gene's germline CDR1 is SGHVS and CDR2 FNYEAQ. There are 17 residues in the CDR3.

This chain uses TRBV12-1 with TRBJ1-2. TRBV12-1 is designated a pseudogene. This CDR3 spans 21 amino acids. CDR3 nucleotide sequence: TGTGCCAGCAGCTTTGTAATCGTTGGAGCCCAAAACCGGCCCACTAACTATGGCTACACCTTC. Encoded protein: CASSFVIVGAQNRPTNYGYTF.

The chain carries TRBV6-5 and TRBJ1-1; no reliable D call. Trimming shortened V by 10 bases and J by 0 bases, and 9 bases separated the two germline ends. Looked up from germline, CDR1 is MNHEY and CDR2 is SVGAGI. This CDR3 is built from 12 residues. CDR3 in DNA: TGTGCCATCGGGAGGGTGAACACTGAAGCTTTCTTT. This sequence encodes CAIGRVNTEAFF.

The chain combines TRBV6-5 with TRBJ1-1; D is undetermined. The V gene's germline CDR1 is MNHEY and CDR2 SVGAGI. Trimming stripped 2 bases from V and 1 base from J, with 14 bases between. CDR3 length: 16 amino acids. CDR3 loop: CASSYVAGNWNTEAFF. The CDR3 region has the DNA TGTGCCAGCAGTTACGTTGCCGGGAATTGGAACACTGAAGCTTTCTTT.

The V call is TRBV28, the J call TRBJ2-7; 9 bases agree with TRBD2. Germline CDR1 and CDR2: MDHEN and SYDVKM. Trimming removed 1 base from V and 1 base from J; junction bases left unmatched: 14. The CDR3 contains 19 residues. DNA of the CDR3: TGTGCCAGCAGTTTATATCCCGGCGCCGGGACTAGCTTTTCCTACGAGCAGTACTTC. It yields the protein CASSLYPGAGTSFSYEQYF.

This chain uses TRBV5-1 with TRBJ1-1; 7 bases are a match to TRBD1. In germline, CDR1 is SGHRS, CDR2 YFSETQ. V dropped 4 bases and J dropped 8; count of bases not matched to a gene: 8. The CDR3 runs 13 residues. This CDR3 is CASSEGTVGEAFF. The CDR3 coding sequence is TGCGCCAGCAGCGAAGGGACAGTCGGCGAAGCTTTCTTT. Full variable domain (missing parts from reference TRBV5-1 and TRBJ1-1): KAGVTQTPRYLIKTRGQQVTLSCSPISGHRSVSWYQQTPGQGLQFLFEYFSETQRNKGNFPGRFSGRQFSNSRSEMNVSTLELGDSALYLCASSEGTVGEAFFGQGTRLTVV.